These T cell receptor beta chains were read from a single sample in a study of shared clonotypes between healthy human individuals. Produced via immunoSEQ multiplex PCR; TCRdb's table is partial and in-frame only. The table has over a million clones, roughly 70% seen once. Material: memory CD4+ T cells sorted from blood. These receptors were collected from a young man in good health. CDR3s include the opening cysteine and the closing phenylalanine or tryptophan. The order of the fields is CDR3 length, D gene, V gene, clone size, J gene, CDR3 DNA, CDR3 protein. A D gene is named only where the DNA matches it firmly. Clone sizes are given selectively: once, few, many, or a class where the clone is expanded.

13	.	TRBV28	.	TRBJ2-7	TGTGCCAGCAGTCTTGGGGGGTTCTACGAGCAGTACTTC	CASSLGGFYEQYF
15	TRBD1	TRBV7-7	.	TRBJ2-3	TGTGCTAGCAGCTTATTAGGGGGCTCCACAGATACGCAGTATTTT	CASSLLGGSTDTQYF
11	.	TRBV7-2	.	TRBJ2-7	TGTGCCAGCAGCTTTAGCTACGAGCAGTACTTC	CASSFSYEQYF
11	.	TRBV18	.	TRBJ2-2	TGTGCCAGCTCACGTAAGGAGGAGCTGTTTTTT	CASSRKEELFF
13	.	TRBV10-3	.	TRBJ1-2	TGTGCCATCAGTGAAGCGTCTAACTATGGCTACACCTTC	CAISEASNYGYTF
14	.	TRBV5-6	.	TRBJ1-2	TGTGCCAGCAGTCCGGGACCTAACGACTATGGCTACACCTTC	CASSPGPNDYGYTF
15	.	TRBV28	.	TRBJ1-3	TGTGCCAGCAGTACGTTAACAGCGGCTGGAAACACCATATATTTT	CASSTLTAAGNTIYF
15	TRBD1	TRBV30	.	TRBJ1-4	TGTGCCTGGAGTGTCTTAGGGACAGGGAATGAAAAACTGTTTTTT	CAWSVLGTGNEKLFF
16	TRBD2	TRBV10-3	.	TRBJ2-2	TGTGCCATCCGACCGGGACTAGCGCCGAACACCGGGGAGCTGTTTTTT	CAIRPGLAPNTGELFF
13	TRBD2	TRBV10-3	.	TRBJ2-7	TGTGCCACCACCGGGGGGGAGGGGTACGAGCAGTACTTC	CATTGGEGYEQYF
14	.	TRBV4-3	.	TRBJ1-1	TGCGCCAGCAGCCAAGAACCAGGGAACACTGAAGCTTTCTTT	CASSQEPGNTEAFF
13	.	TRBV25-1	many	TRBJ2-3	TGTGCCAGCAGTGTGGCCGGACGGGATACGCAGTATTTT	CASSVAGRDTQYF
15	.	TRBV27	.	TRBJ1-3	TGTGCCAGCAGTTTGAGAGGGAGCTCTGGAAACACCATATATTTT	CASSLRGSSGNTIYF
15	.	TRBV5-1	.	TRBJ2-2	TGCGCCAGCAGCTTGGAGCCAGTAAACACCGGGGAGCTGTTTTTT	CASSLEPVNTGELFF
15	TRBD1	TRBV5-1	once	TRBJ1-5	TGCGCCAGCAGCTTCACAGGGGGAGCGGGTCAGCCCCAGCATTTT	CASSFTGGAGQPQHF